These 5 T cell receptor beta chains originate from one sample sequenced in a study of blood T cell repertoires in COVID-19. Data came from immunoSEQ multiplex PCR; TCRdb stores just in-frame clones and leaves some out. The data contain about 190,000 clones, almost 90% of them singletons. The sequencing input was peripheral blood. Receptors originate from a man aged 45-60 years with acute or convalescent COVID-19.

The CDR3 loop reads CASSQDLTGTDTQYF. As DNA, the CDR3 is TGCGCCAGCAGCCAAGATCTGACAGGAACAGATACGCAGTATTTT. The V call is TRBV4-3, the J call TRBJ2-3; D possibly corresponds to TRBD1 (6 bases). CDR1 is LGHNA, CDR2 YSLEER, per germline. The CDR3 is made up of 15 amino acids. V was trimmed by 0 bases and J by 3 bases, leaving 10 bases between them.

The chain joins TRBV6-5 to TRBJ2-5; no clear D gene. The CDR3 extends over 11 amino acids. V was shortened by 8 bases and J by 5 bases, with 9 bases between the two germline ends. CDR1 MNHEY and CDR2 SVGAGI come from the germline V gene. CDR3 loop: CASLTRETQYF. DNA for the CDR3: TGTGCCAGCCTGACCAGGGAGACCCAGTACTTC.

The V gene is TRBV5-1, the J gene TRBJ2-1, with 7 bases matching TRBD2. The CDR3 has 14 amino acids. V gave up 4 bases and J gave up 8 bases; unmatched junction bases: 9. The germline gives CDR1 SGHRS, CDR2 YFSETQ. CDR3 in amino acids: CASSLNDGRDEQFF. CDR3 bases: TGCGCCAGCAGCCTCAACGATGGGAGGGATGAGCAGTTCTTC.

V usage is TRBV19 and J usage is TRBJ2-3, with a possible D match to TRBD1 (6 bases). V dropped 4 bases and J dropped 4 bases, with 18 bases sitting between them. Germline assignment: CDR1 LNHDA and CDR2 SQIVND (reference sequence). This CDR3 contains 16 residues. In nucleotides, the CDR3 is TGTGCCAGTAGTAACCCCAGGGTGGGGGCCTCAGATACGCAGTATTTT. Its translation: CASSNPRVGASDTQYF.

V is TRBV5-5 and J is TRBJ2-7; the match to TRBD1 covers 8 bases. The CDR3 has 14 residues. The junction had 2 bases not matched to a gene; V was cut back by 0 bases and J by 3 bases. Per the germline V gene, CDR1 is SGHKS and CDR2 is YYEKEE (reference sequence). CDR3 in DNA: TGTGCCAGCAGCTTGGGACAGGGGATCTACGAGCAGTACGTC. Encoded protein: CASSLGQGIYEQYV.